This T cell receptor (beta chain) was recorded in a study of human versus mouse CDR3 diversity and MHC coevolution. At the level of the study: immunoSEQ was reported to reach one in 200,000 T cells sensitivity. General study results and limits: The lowest clonal inequality scores came from most of the three human donors. Human CDR3s averaged more deletions and insertions than mouse CDR3s. Approximately 1.7 million TCR beta clonotypes were estimated for humans, the largest repertoire.

Per germline, CDR1 MNHNS and CDR2 SASEGT. V was shortened by 2 bases and J by 6 bases, with 14 bases between the two germline ends. The CDR3 extends over 15 amino acids. A note on this clone: Its cognate antigen is unknown.

The table came from immunoSEQ multiplex PCR; TCRdb's copy has only in-frame clones and leaves some out. Among about 83,000 clones listed, 85% to 95% were seen once. Sequenced input: naive CD4+ T cells from blood. Subset given: CD45RO-negative CD62L-positive naive CD4 T cells. The J gene is TRBJ2-1, the V gene TRBV6-1; TRBD2 is a possible D gene (5 bases). The receptor was derived from a person aged 25 to 69 in good health. The CDR3 coding sequence is TGTGCCAGCAGTGAACCAGCGGACGGCAGCAATGAGCAGTTCTTC. The encoded protein is CASSEPADGSNEQFF.